This is a list of T cell receptor beta chains from one sample in a study of T-cell memory formation after mild COVID-19. TCRdb processed the 5' RACE reads anew with MiXCR; each CDR3 protein has one entry. The data show roughly 350,000 distinct CDR3 sequences, roughly 13% seen once. The sequencing sample was made of PBMCs or a T cell subset sorted from them (not recorded which). The origin of the receptors is a man younger than 35 who had mild COVID-19 (a few samples of this study predate the infection). Cell type and time point are not known. The CDR3 runs from the conserved cysteine through the conserved F or W. The order of the fields is V gene, J gene, CDR3 protein.

>TRBV12-3/TRBV12-4|TRBJ2-5
CASSSDRGWETQYF
>TRBV7-2|TRBJ2-2
CASSLGGNAGELFF
>TRBV20-1|TRBJ1-1
CSVSPMNTEAFF
>TRBV20-1|TRBJ2-1
CSAHYGWDEQFF
>TRBV5-1|TRBJ1-2
CASSPRTDGYGYTF
>TRBV11-1|TRBJ2-1
CASSLRFPSQVYNEQFF
>TRBV7-2|TRBJ1-2
CASSLYGGPSSTYGYTF
>TRBV18|TRBJ2-3
CASSPDYQTDTQYF
>TRBV15|TRBJ1-2
CATSRQLGTGGAYYGYTF
>TRBV4-3|TRBJ2-4
CASSLGGGSDIQYF
>TRBV7-3|TRBJ2-2
CASSPGGGTSGELFF
>TRBV5-5|TRBJ2-2
CASSLFADSPQTGELFF
>TRBV7-2|TRBJ1-2
CASSLGPAIIPPSKGYTF
>TRBV12-3/TRBV12-4|TRBJ1-5
CASSNTGARDQPQHF
>TRBV10-3|TRBJ2-1
CAISGAGLGPEQFF
>TRBV6-2/TRBV6-3|TRBJ1-2
CASSAGTGVSGIF
>TRBV7-9|TRBJ2-6
CASIWGSSGANVLTF
>TRBV20-1|TRBJ2-3
CSAPGRSNTQYF
>TRBV27|TRBJ2-3
CASSLVAGLTDTQYF
>TRBV2|TRBJ2-5
CATYRDESETQYF
>TRBV29-1|TRBJ2-3
CSVSASGGTDTQYF
>TRBV7-2|TRBJ2-2
CASRRRQASNTGELFF
>TRBV7-2|TRBJ1-2
CASSPRTDYGYTF
>TRBV12-3/TRBV12-4|TRBJ2-2
CATASGRNANTGELFF
>TRBV7-9|TRBJ2-3
CASSSQTRGSTDTQYF
>TRBV12-3/TRBV12-4|TRBJ1-6
CASSWGETLHF
>TRBV20-1|TRBJ2-1
CSARPRLVYNEQFF
>TRBV5-1|TRBJ2-7
CASSSQGALNNEQYF
>TRBV20-1|TRBJ2-1
CSARTGDGEQFF
>TRBV10-1|TRBJ1-1
CASRRNRNTEAFF
>TRBV7-8|TRBJ2-2
CASSSRRANTGELFF
>TRBV28|TRBJ1-2
CASSLYDGYTF
>TRBV24-1|TRBJ2-3
CATSDLRGGTQYF
>TRBV11-2|TRBJ1-2
CASSSPGQGLYGYTF
>TRBV4-2|TRBJ2-7
CASSTEVGGRFVQYF
>TRBV4-1|TRBJ1-4
CASSQVRVEKLFF
>TRBV7-9|TRBJ2-2
CASSSSTEGKSQYSGELFF
>TRBV2|TRBJ2-7
CASSRTGEEQYF
>TRBV20-1|TRBJ1-1
CSASQVRGETEAFF
>TRBV7-2|TRBJ2-3
CASSLAAQGGTDTQYF
>TRBV7-2|TRBJ1-6
CASSLGLGGGQNSPLHF
>TRBV9|TRBJ2-1
CASSGPRGQQFYNEQFF
>TRBV5-1|TRBJ2-1
CASGPAPGAFYNEQFF
>TRBV6-4|TRBJ2-5
CASSDATGSYQETQYF